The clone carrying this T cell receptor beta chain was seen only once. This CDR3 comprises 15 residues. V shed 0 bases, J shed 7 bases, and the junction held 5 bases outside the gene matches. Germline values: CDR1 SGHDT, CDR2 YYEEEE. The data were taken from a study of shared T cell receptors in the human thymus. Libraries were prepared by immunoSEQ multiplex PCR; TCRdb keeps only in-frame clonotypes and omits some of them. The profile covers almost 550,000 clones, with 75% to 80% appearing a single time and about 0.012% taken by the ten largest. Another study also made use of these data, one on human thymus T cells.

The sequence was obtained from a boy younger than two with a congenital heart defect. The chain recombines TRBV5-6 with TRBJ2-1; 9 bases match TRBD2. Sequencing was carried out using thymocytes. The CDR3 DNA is TGTGCCAGCAGCTTGGTTTCTAGCGGGAATAATGAGCAGTTCTTC. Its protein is CASSLVSSGNNEQFF.